These 21 T cell receptor beta chains share one sample of origin, sequenced in a study of shared clonotypes between healthy human individuals. Sequencing used immunoSEQ multiplex PCR; TCRdb keeps in-frame clones, though not all of them. The data show hundreds of thousands of clones, less than 80% seen once. Sequenced: memory CD4+ T cells sorted from blood. Subset specified: CD45RA-negative fraction. Receptor source: a woman under 40 in good health.

This chain connects TRBV5-1 to TRBJ2-3; D remains ambiguous. Between the trimmed V and J ends, which lost 5 bases and 2 bases, there was a span of 9 bases. Germline CDR1 and CDR2: SGHRS and YFSETQ. The CDR3 is 13 amino acids. CDR3 loop: CASRRSTTDTQYF. The CDR3 DNA sequence: TGCGCCAGCAGAAGATCAACCACAGATACGCAGTATTTT. Full variable domain (remainder filled in from reference TRBV5-1 and TRBJ2-3): KAGVTQTPRYLIKTRGQQVTLSCSPISGHRSVSWYQQTPGQGLQFLFEYFSETQRNKGNFPGRFSGRQFSNSRSEMNVSTLELGDSALYLCASRRSTTDTQYFGPGTRLTVL.

Notes on this clone: Other DNA sequences in this sample translate to the same CDR3. V gene TRBV30 combines with J gene TRBJ2-7; D might be TRBD1 or TRBD2, each matching 5 bases. V lost 0 bases, J lost 2 bases, and 8 bases lay in between. Germline CDR1 reads GTSNPN; CDR2 reads SVGIG (reference sequence). The CDR3 loop spans 13 amino acids. The CDR3 sequence is CAWSVTGPYEQYF. For the CDR3, the DNA is TGTGCCTGGAGTGTAACGGGGCCCTACGAGCAGTACTTC.

This rearrangement joins TRBV18 to TRBJ1-5; 7 bases align to TRBD1. Per the germline V gene, CDR1 is KGHSH and CDR2 is LQKENI. V lost 3 bases and J lost 2; bases outside the gene matches: 7. The CDR3 contains 16 residues. The CDR3 DNA reads as TGTGCCAGCTCACCGGCGGCAGGGGGGGGCAATCAGCCCCAGCATTTT. The encoded protein is CASSPAAGGGNQPQHF.

V is TRBV19 and J is TRBJ1-5; D is undetermined. Germline V CDR1 and CDR2: LNHDA, SQIVND (reference sequence). Trimming cost V 1 base and J 6 bases, with 13 bases left between them. The CDR3 spans 15 residues. CDR3 sequence reads: CASSIGWGAGQPQHF. The DNA of the CDR3 is TGTGCCAGTAGTATAGGTTGGGGAGCGGGTCAGCCCCAGCATTTT.

The chain recombines TRBV9 with TRBJ2-1; 12 nucleotides align to TRBD2. The CDR3 contains 16 residues. Germline V gene data show CDR1 as SGDLS and CDR2 as YYNGEE. The V and J ends lost 0 bases and 7 bases, in that order; junction bases with no gene match: 5. For the CDR3, the DNA is TGTGCCAGCAGCGTAGTCTCTAGCGGGAGGGGTAATGAGCAGTTCTTC. Translated, it gives CASSVVSSGRGNEQFF.

The V gene is TRBV27, the J gene TRBJ2-2; TRBD2 matches 11 bases. From germline, CDR1 is MNHEY and CDR2 SMNVEV (reference sequence). The CDR3 extends over 16 amino acids. The V segment lost 7 bases and the J segment 2 bases; nucleotides outside the gene matches: 6. CDR3 region: CASKLAGAFNTGELFF. The DNA for the CDR3 is TGTGCCAGCAAACTAGCGGGGGCCTTTAACACCGGGGAGCTGTTTTTT.

This clone turned up a few times. CDR3 DNA: TGTGCCAGCTCACCGCGAGGGGAAGTCGGTCAGCCCCAGCATTTT. Translation: CASSPRGEVGQPQHF. The chain links TRBV18 to TRBJ1-5; possibly TRBD1 for D (5 bases). This CDR3 is built from 15 residues. In germline, CDR1 is KGHSH, CDR2 LQKENI. Deletions cut 3 bases from V and 6 bases from J, with 15 bases between.

DNA of the CDR3: TGTGCCAGCAGCTTGGCGCCAGGGCTGGCGAACTACGAGCAGTACTTC. Translated: CASSLAPGLANYEQYF. The J gene is TRBJ2-7, the V gene TRBV7-9; possibly TRBD1 for D (5 bases). There are 16 residues in the CDR3. V dropped 3 bases and J dropped 3 bases, with 18 bases sitting between them. The germline CDR1 and CDR2 sequences are SEHNR and FQNEAQ (reference sequence).

The V call is TRBV4-1, the J call TRBJ2-3, with 9 bases that match TRBD2. CDR1 is MGHRA and CDR2 is YSYEKL in the germline V gene. This CDR3 has 14 residues. The V gene end was trimmed by 6 bases and the J gene end by 2 bases; junction bases not matched to a gene: 3. The chain's CDR3 is CASRLAGPTDTQYF. As DNA, the CDR3 is TGCGCCAGCAGACTAGCGGGCCCCACAGATACGCAGTATTTT.

The rearrangement joins TRBV28 to TRBJ2-1; maybe TRBD1 (5 bases). The CDR3 is 16 amino acids. Germline V gene data show CDR1 as MDHEN and CDR2 as SYDVKM. Trimming removed 3 bases at V and 7 bases at J, with 19 bases between. CDR3 nucleotides: TGTGCCAGCAGTTTCCGTGTCGGGCAGGGTCCGAATGAGCAGTTCTTC. Its translation is CASSFRVGQGPNEQFF.

The chain combines TRBV5-1 with TRBJ2-2; D might be TRBD1 or TRBD2, each matching 5 bases. This CDR3 has 15 amino acids. Trimming took off 3 bases at V and 4 bases at J, with 13 bases between the two ends. In germline, CDR1 is SGHRS, CDR2 YFSETQ. The CDR3 bases are TGCGCCAGCAGCTGGGGCGCCGAGGGCACCGGGGAGCTGTTTTTT. This translates into CASSWGAEGTGELFF.

The rearrangement uses TRBV19 and TRBJ1-5; D is ambiguous. Per the germline V gene, CDR1 is LNHDA and CDR2 is SQIVND (reference sequence). The CDR3 is made up of 14 amino acids. Between the trimmed V and J ends, which lost 0 bases and 3 bases, there was a span of 6 bases. The CDR3 bases are TGTGCCAGTAGTATAGAACACTACAATCAGCCCCAGCATTTT. Protein sequence: CASSIEHYNQPQHF.

This clone was found once. The genes are TRBV6-4 and TRBJ2-2, with a weak D call TRBD1 (5 bases). CDR3 length: 15 amino acids. Germline lookup yields CDR1 MRHNA and CDR2 SNTAGT. Trimming took 0 bases from V and 2 from J, leaving 7 bases between them. The CDR3 spells CASSDSDSNTGELFF. The DNA of the CDR3 is TGTGCCAGCAGTGACTCTGACAGCAACACCGGGGAGCTGTTTTTT.

The chain combines TRBV5-1 with TRBJ1-5, with unresolved D. Germline V gene sequence: CDR1 SGHRS, CDR2 YFSETQ. The V end was cut by 0 bases, the J end by 4 bases, with 8 bases between. This CDR3 has 14 amino acids. CDR3 sequence: CASSLDFGNQPQHF. CDR3 in DNA: TGCGCCAGCAGCTTGGACTTTGGGAATCAGCCCCAGCATTTT. Drawing the rest from reference TRBV5-1 and TRBJ1-5, the complete variable domain is KAGVTQTPRYLIKTRGQQVTLSCSPISGHRSVSWYQQTPGQGLQFLFEYFSETQRNKGNFPGRFSGRQFSNSRSEMNVSTLELGDSALYLCASSLDFGNQPQHFGDGTRLSIL.

This chain uses TRBV5-1 with TRBJ2-7, with D maybe TRBD2 (5 bases). CDR1 is SGHRS, CDR2 YFSETQ, per germline. V shed 9 bases and J shed 2 bases, with 30 bases lying between them. This CDR3 comprises 18 residues. The CDR3 bases are TGCGCCAATCTTCCTAGCCCTGGTTTTGGTGGAACCCCCTACGAGCAGTACTTC. This sequence encodes CANLPSPGFGGTPYEQYF.

The gene calls are TRBV28 and TRBJ1-5; D is uncertain. CDR3 length: 14 residues. Germline V gene lookup returns CDR1 MDHEN and CDR2 SYDVKM. V shed 3 bases and J shed 5 bases, with 11 bases lying between them. As DNA, the CDR3 is TGTGCCAGCAGTTTTCAGGTGGTGGATCAGCCCCAGCATTTT. Translation: CASSFQVVDQPQHF.

The J gene is TRBJ2-3, the V gene TRBV5-4; 12 bases align to TRBD2. V lost 4 bases to trimming and J lost 7 bases; unmatched junction nucleotides: 10. Germline CDR1 SGHNT, CDR2 YYREEE (reference sequence). This CDR3 has 16 residues. The CDR3 here is CASSVPLAGGLNTQYF. The CDR3 nucleotides read TGTGCCAGCAGCGTTCCTCTAGCGGGAGGGTTAAATACGCAGTATTTT.

CDR3 coding DNA: TGTGCCAGCAGTGGAAAAAACAGGATCATAAACACCATATATTTT. Encoded protein: CASSGKNRIINTIYF. The V call is TRBV25-1, the J call TRBJ1-3, with D perhaps TRBD1 (5 bases). This CDR3 has 15 amino acids. CDR1 is MGHDK, CDR2 SYGVNS, per germline. The ends were cut back, 4 bases at V and 6 bases at J, with 16 bases in the middle.

The rearrangement joins TRBV29-1 to TRBJ2-1; D might be TRBD2 (6 bases). The V gene's germline CDR1 is SQVTM and CDR2 ANQGSEA. CDR3 length: 15 amino acids. V was pared by 6 bases and J by 9 bases, with 24 bases between. The CDR3 bases are TGCAGCGTGGACCGTATGGCGGGAACGGGCGGTGAGCAGTTCTTC. It yields the protein CSVDRMAGTGGEQFF.

This clone was detected only once. The genes are TRBV7-8 and TRBJ2-1; D may be TRBD2 (6 bases). The length of the CDR3 is 18 residues. V was shortened by 3 bases and J by 0 bases, with 18 bases between the two germline ends. Germline-derived CDR1 and CDR2 are SGHVS and FQNEAQ. CDR3 in amino acids: CASSFFRERVSSYNEQFF. The CDR3, as DNA: TGTGCCAGCAGCTTTTTTAGGGAGCGGGTCAGCTCCTACAATGAGCAGTTCTTC.

The chain employs TRBV5-5 and TRBJ1-5; no clear D. Germline CDR1 is SGHKS and CDR2 is YYEKEE (reference sequence). CDR3 length: 16 residues. The V gene lost 4 bases and the J gene lost 1 base, with 15 bases spanning the gap. The DNA for the CDR3 is TGTGCCAGCAGCCTTGGGTCCAGGTTGAGCAATCAGCCCCAGCATTTT. Encoded protein: CASSLGSRLSNQPQHF. The full variable domain, its missing parts supplied by reference TRBV5-5 and TRBJ1-5, is DAGVTQSPTHLIKTRGQQVTLRCSPISGHKSVSWYQQVLGQGPQFIFQYYEKEERGRGNFPDRFSARQFPNYSSELNVNALLLGDSALYLCASSLGSRLSNQPQHFGDGTRLSIL.